Shown below are 23 T cell receptor beta chains from a single sample sequenced in a study of shared clonotypes between healthy human individuals (dated by TCRdb to about 2020). For the CD8 naive samples, CD45RO-negative cells were positively selected for CCR7, yielding a CD45RA+CCR7+ population from which TemRA cells were excluded. The method behind the library was the immunoSEQ multiplex PCR assay. This immuneACCESS table, as held by TCRdb, lists in-frame sequences with V and J called but not all clones. Of the missing ones, under half trace to an unresolved V gene in checked studies; the others have no known cause. This sample has approximately 2,000,000 clones in its table, and 90% to 95% of those were observed once. More than 1.5% of the sample rests with the top ten. Sequencing input: naive CD8+ T cells from PBMCs. The label giving this sample's cell subset or site can be read as: CD45RA+CCR7+. The receptors come from a young man in good health. Some clones in this sample may be carry-over from other donors' samples.

This chain connects TRBV28 to TRBJ2-7, with TRBD1 identical over 10 bases. Germline V gives CDR1 MDHEN, CDR2 SYDVKM. The CDR3 runs to 15 residues. V lost 0 bases, J lost 6 bases, and 5 bases stayed unmatched. The CDR3, as DNA: TGTGCCAGCAGTTTATGGGGGACAGGGGAGGGCGAGCAGTACTTC. It encodes CASSLWGTGEGEQYF.

This clone is a singleton in its sample. V and J are TRBV4-1 and TRBJ2-7; D is tentatively TRBD1 or TRBD2 (6 bases each). CDR3 length: 16 amino acids. CDR1 MGHRA and CDR2 YSYEKL come from the germline V gene. V was pared by 1 base and J by 7 bases, with 20 bases between. CDR3 region: CASSQGPGADLWEQYF. CDR3 DNA sequence: TGCGCCAGCAGCCAAGGACCGGGGGCTGACCTCTGGGAGCAGTACTTC.

The rearrangement links TRBV5-1 to TRBJ2-1; 13 positions match TRBD2. Per the germline V gene, CDR1 is SGHRS and CDR2 is YFSETQ. The CDR3 runs to 17 residues. V dropped 6 bases and J dropped 8; count of bases not matched to a gene: 14. CDR3 sequence (DNA): TGCGCCAGCACCTTTTACTGGACTAGCGGGAGAGTAGATGAGCAGTTCTTC. It translates to CASTFYWTSGRVDEQFF.

The V and J genes are TRBV6-5 and TRBJ2-1; 10 bases match TRBD2. The V segment lost 5 bases and the J segment 2 bases; nucleotides outside the gene matches: 3. This CDR3 is 15 amino acids long. The V gene's germline CDR1 is MNHEY and CDR2 SVGAGI. The CDR3: CASSASGSPYNEQFF. Here the CDR3 DNA reads TGTGCCAGCAGTGCTAGCGGGAGTCCCTACAATGAGCAGTTCTTC.

The chain links TRBV27 to TRBJ2-7; D is possibly TRBD2 (6 bases). The CDR3 length is 15 residues. Between the trimmed V and J ends, which lost 6 bases and 7 bases, there was a span of 22 bases. The germline gives CDR1 MNHEY, CDR2 SMNVEV (reference sequence). For the CDR3, the DNA is TGTGCCAGCAGCATTGGAGTACTTGGGGGGAGGGAGCAGTACTTC. Its protein product is CASSIGVLGGREQYF.

The chain links TRBV29-1 to TRBJ1-2, with D possibly TRBD1 on 5 matching bases. This CDR3 spans 16 amino acids. CDR1 SQVTM and CDR2 ANQGSEA come from the germline V gene. V lost 0 bases and J lost 0, with 14 bases in between. DNA of the CDR3: TGCAGCGTTGAAGAAGTGTGGGGGGGATCTAACTATGGCTACACCTTC. Residues: CSVEEVWGGSNYGYTF.

The chain links TRBV28 to TRBJ2-2; weak D call: TRBD2 (5 bases). Germline CDR1 MDHEN, CDR2 SYDVKM. The germline V and J ends were trimmed by 2 bases and 4 bases, with 17 bases remaining between them. The CDR3 has 17 residues. CDR3 DNA: TGTGCCAGCAGTTTAGCCCAGGTGGATGGGAGCACCGGGGAGCTGTTTTTT. Translation: CASSLAQVDGSTGELFF.

This clone was seen a few times. The chain carries TRBV7-9 and TRBJ2-2, with D unclear. The CDR3 has 12 residues. Looked up from germline, CDR1 is SEHNR and CDR2 is FQNEAQ (reference sequence). V lost 11 bases to trimming and J lost 0 bases, with 7 bases between them. The CDR3 protein is CAVSPNTGELFF. Here the CDR3 DNA reads TGTGCCGTTAGTCCGAACACCGGGGAGCTGTTTTTT.

With respect to this clone: Within the sample, other DNA sequences also encode this same CDR3. J is TRBJ1-2 and V is TRBV29-1, with D possibly matching TRBD1 (6 bases). Trimming shortened V by 5 bases and J by 3 bases, and 7 bases separated the two germline ends. Per the germline V gene, CDR1 is SQVTM and CDR2 is ANQGSEA. The CDR3 runs to 11 residues. CDR3 sequence reads: CSVRQDYGYTF. The CDR3 DNA reads TGCAGCGTTCGACAGGACTATGGCTACACCTTC.

The genes are TRBV18 and TRBJ2-7; D may correspond to TRBD1 or TRBD2 (5 bases each). Trimming took off 9 bases at V and 0 bases at J, with 15 bases between the two ends. The CDR3 consists of 14 residues. The germline CDR1 and CDR2 sequences are KGHSH and LQKENI. CDR3 sequence reads: CASSPGTSSYEQYF. The CDR3 DNA is TGTGCCAGTTCCCCCGGGACCTCCTCCTACGAGCAGTACTTC. The whole variable domain, remainder taken from reference TRBV18 and TRBJ2-7, is NAGVMQNPRHLVRRRGQEARLRCSPMKGHSHVYWYRQLPEEGLKFMVYLQKENIIDESGMPKERFSAEFPKEGPSILRIQQVVRGDSAAYFCASSPGTSSYEQYFGPGTRLTVT.

Details on this clone: The identical CDR3 is also encoded by other nucleotide sequences in the sample. V and J are TRBV7-9 and TRBJ2-1; D is ambiguous. The CDR3 contains 13 residues. Trimming removed 5 bases from V and 6 bases from J, with 11 bases in between. Germline loops: CDR1 SEHNR, CDR2 FQNEAQ (reference sequence). The CDR3 is CASSRPGGNEQFF. For the CDR3, the DNA is TGTGCCAGCAGCCGTCCGGGCGGCAATGAGCAGTTCTTC.

Details on this clone: The sample holds other DNA sequences that translate to the same CDR3. The V gene is TRBV19, the J gene TRBJ2-5; D remains unclear. The CDR3 has 13 amino acids. Trimming pared 0 bases from V and 3 bases from J, leaving 5 bases between. Germline values: CDR1 LNHDA, CDR2 SQIVND (reference sequence). CDR3: CASSIDQEETQYF. The DNA of the CDR3 is TGTGCCAGTAGTATAGACCAAGAAGAGACCCAGTACTTC.

This rearrangement joins TRBV25-1 to TRBJ2-7, with D possibly being TRBD1 or TRBD2 (5 bases each). The germline gives CDR1 MGHDK, CDR2 SYGVNS. The CDR3 runs to 16 residues. Between the trimmed V and J ends, which lost 1 base and 1 base, there was a span of 14 bases. The CDR3 nucleotides read TGTGCCAGCAGTGAATCAGGGCGGGTTTTGTCCTACGAGCAGTACTTC. Translating it yields CASSESGRVLSYEQYF.

This clone has just a few counts. V usage is TRBV11-2 and J usage is TRBJ1-2; D is unresolved. The CDR3 sequence is 14 residues long. Germline-derived CDR1 and CDR2 are SGHAT and FQNNGV. V lost 5 bases and J lost 0, with 10 bases in between. The CDR3 loop reads CASSVGLSNYGYTF. DNA of the CDR3: TGTGCCAGCAGCGTAGGTCTCTCTAACTATGGCTACACCTTC.

The CDR3 DNA reads TGTGCCAGCAGCAACCAGGGGGCGGGACCCCTCTACGAGCAGTACTTC. Translation: CASSNQGAGPLYEQYF. The chain is built from TRBV5-6 and TRBJ2-7; 8 nucleotides agree with TRBD1. Germline V gene lookup returns CDR1 SGHDT and CDR2 YYEEEE. The CDR3 is 16 amino acids. With V trimmed by 4 bases and J by 3 bases, 12 bases remained unmatched.

This clone was recorded once. The chain employs TRBV7-9 and TRBJ2-7, with 11 bases lining up with TRBD2. The CDR3 runs 16 residues. With 3 bases clipped from V and 7 bases from J, the junction kept 11 bases outside the gene matches. The germline V gene has CDR1 SEHNR and CDR2 FQNEAQ (reference sequence). DNA for the CDR3: TGTGCCAGCAGCTTCCCCGGGACTAGCGGCCCTTGGGAGCAGTACTTC. Encoded protein: CASSFPGTSGPWEQYF. Filled out from reference TRBV7-9 and TRBJ2-7, the complete variable domain reads DTGVSQNPRHKITKRGQNVTFRCDPISEHNRLYWYRQTLGQGPEFLTYFQNEAQLEKSRLLSDRFSAERPKGSFSTLEIQRTEQGDSAMYLCASSFPGTSGPWEQYFGPGTRLTVT.

The V and J genes are TRBV11-2 and TRBJ1-5; D is undetermined. The germline V gene has CDR1 SGHAT and CDR2 FQNNGV. V lost 5 bases and J lost 3, with 8 bases in between. The CDR3 consists of 13 residues. The CDR3 sequence is CASSHGFNQPQHF. CDR3 coding DNA: TGTGCCAGCAGCCATGGGTTCAATCAGCCCCAGCATTTT.

The chain has TRBV7-9 and TRBJ1-1; TRBD1 might be the D (6 bases). CDR1 is SEHNR, CDR2 FQNEAQ, per germline (reference sequence). The CDR3 is 15 amino acids. V was cut by 7 bases and J by 1 base, with 16 bases left in between. This chain's CDR3 is CASTSVEGGNTEAFF. CDR3 sequence (DNA): TGTGCCAGCACCTCGGTGGAGGGGGGGAACACTGAAGCTTTCTTT. The complete variable domain, with remaining parts taken from reference TRBV7-9 and TRBJ1-1, reads DTGVSQNPRHKITKRGQNVTFRCDPISEHNRLYWYRQTLGQGPEFLTYFQNEAQLEKSRLLSDRFSAERPKGSFSTLEIQRTEQGDSAMYLCASTSVEGGNTEAFFGQGTRLTVV.

V is TRBV11-2 and J is TRBJ2-2; the D call may be TRBD1 or TRBD2 (5 bases each). Trimming took 4 bases from V and 2 from J, leaving 14 bases between them. CDR1 and CDR2 (germline): SGHAT, FQNNGV. This CDR3 is built from 16 residues. The CDR3 bases are TGTGCCAGCAGCTCCGTGGTTGGGGGAAACACCGGGGAGCTGTTTTTT. It specifies CASSSVVGGNTGELFF.

The chain couples TRBV4-2 to TRBJ2-1, with D perhaps matching TRBD2 (5 bases). Germline CDR1 and CDR2: LGHNA and YNFKEQ. Trimming cost V 4 bases and J 8 bases, with 18 bases left between them. The CDR3 contains 15 residues. The CDR3 protein is CASSLSTNGWDEQFF. For the CDR3, the DNA is TGTGCCAGCAGCCTATCGACTAATGGTTGGGATGAGCAGTTCTTC.

Worth noting for this clone: Other DNA sequences in the same sample also yield this CDR3. The genes are TRBV9 and TRBJ2-2, with 10 nucleotides matching TRBD1. Germline V gene data show CDR1 as SGDLS and CDR2 as YYNGEE. This CDR3 comprises 15 residues. V lost 1 base to trimming and J lost 4 bases; unmatched junction nucleotides: 1. The CDR3 nucleotides are TGTGCCAGCAGCGTAAGGACAGGGGGCACCGGGGAGCTGTTTTTT. This sequence encodes CASSVRTGGTGELFF.

This chain uses TRBV27 with TRBJ1-2; tentative D call: TRBD1 (5 bases). The V end was cut by 3 bases, the J end by 6 bases, with 17 bases between. CDR3 length equals 15 residues. The germline gives CDR1 MNHEY, CDR2 SMNVEV (reference sequence). CDR3 sequence (DNA): TGTGCCAGCAGTTTTTACCCCACCGGGGGAGATGGCTACACCTTC. Its protein is CASSFYPTGGDGYTF.

This clone was counted only a few times. The rearrangement links TRBV4-2 to TRBJ1-5; D possibly corresponds to TRBD1 (5 bases). Between the trimmed V and J ends, which lost 3 bases and 3 bases, there was a span of 15 bases. Germline V lookup: CDR1 LGHNA, CDR2 YNFKEQ. The CDR3 runs to 16 residues. In DNA form, the CDR3 reads TGTGCCAGCAGCCAGTGGGGGACGAAACTCAATCAGCCCCAGCATTTT. Protein product: CASSQWGTKLNQPQHF.